This TCR beta chain stems from a study of preoperative IRX-2 immunotherapy in early breast cancer. The data were produced by immunoSEQ multiplex PCR, yet TCRdb's version contains in-frame clones alone and is incomplete. Among about 37,000 clones listed, 82% were seen once. In this sample, this clone turned up once. Treatment meaning: preoperative locoregional IRX-2 cytokine immunotherapy. Patients received preoperative, locoregional IRX-2 cytokine immunotherapy in a phase Ib study. This TCR was sampled from a human donor with breast cancer. Sample: lymph node tissue, taken after IRX-2 immunotherapy.

The CDR3 loop is CASSTGDSRNQPQHF. The CDR3 DNA is TGCGCCAGCAGCACCGGGGACAGCCGCAATCAGCCCCAGCATTTT. The chain uses TRBV23-1 and TRBJ1-5; 7 bases line up with TRBD1. TRBV23-1 counts as an open reading frame of uncertain function. The CDR3 sequence is 15 residues long. Losses at the gene ends were 6 bases for V and 2 bases for J; bases not matched to a gene: 7.